This T cell receptor beta chain comes out of a study of neurological immune-mediated disorders. Regarding the study as a whole: On phylogenetic grouping, the repertoires of 18 of 34 multiple sclerosis patients fell within one related-CDR3 cluster, constituting a possible signature.

Each CDR3 protein is one row after TCRdb ran MiXCR on the 5' RACE reads. The sample shows around 70,000 distinct CDR3 sequences, 5.2% of them seen only once. The germline gives CDR1 MNHNY, CDR2 SVGAGI (reference sequence). This CDR3 has 10 residues. Trimming removed 10 bases from V and 5 bases from J, with 8 bases in between. This clonotype was detected many times. The antigen remains undetermined. The TCR comes from a woman aged 25 to 39 with multiple sclerosis. Sequenced material: PBMCs. V is TRBV6-6 and J is TRBJ2-5, with D unresolved. In nucleotides, the CDR3 is TGTGCCACCCTGCTGGAGACCCAGTACTTC. Translated, it gives CATLLETQYF.